The entry that follows covers one TCR beta chain sequence. Antigen unknown. Trimming stripped 3 bases from V and 5 bases from J, with 16 bases between. This CDR3 spans 15 amino acids. Germline V CDR1 and CDR2: ENHRY, SYGVKD. The data stem from a study of T cell responses to AZD1222 COVID-19 vaccine. General study points: Baseline testing showed seropositivity in only a handful of AZD1222 recipients. Clonal diversity was possibly underestimated; the donors were predominantly white British and more often female.

Profiled with immunoSEQ multiplex PCR; TCRdb holds only in-frame clones, not every one. This table holds more than 150,000 clones, roughly nine tenths found once. The chain joins TRBV10-3 to TRBJ1-1, with a weak D call TRBD1 (5 bases). This sample comprised peripheral blood, obtained on day 0 of AZD1222 vaccination. This sequence originates from an adult in good health. CDR3 region: CAISEPTDQNTEAFF. The CDR3 DNA reads TGTGCCATCAGTGAACCGACAGATCAGAATACTGAAGCTTTCTTT.